These 2 T cell receptor beta chains were sequenced from one sample in a study of spatial heterogeneity in lung cancer. TCRdb itself ran the 5' RACE reads through MiXCR, one entry per CDR3 protein. The sample consists of 11,000 or so distinct CDR3 sequences, roughly 4% of them appearing once. Time point denoted: sample taken at primary tumor resection. Whole RNA from tumor, nontumor lung or frozen PBMC was sequenced unsorted. This specimen was normal lung tissue next to the tumor, taken at surgery. The receptors originated from a male donor with early-stage non-small cell lung cancer.

This clonotype was picked up many times. This beta chain is a stray sequence in a library constructed for alpha chains; its clone size is not meaningful. The rearrangement joins TRBV6-2 or TRBV6-3 to TRBJ1-1; D call uncertain. V lost 2 bases, J lost 6 bases, and 13 bases lay in between. Germline V gives CDR1 MNHEY, CDR2 SVGEGT. This CDR3 has 14 amino acids. CDR3 sequence: CASSYVSSTAEAFF. CDR3 nucleotides: TGTGCCAGCAGTTACGTCAGTTCGACGGCTGAAGCTTTCTTT.

This clonotype showed up many times. The library was built for alpha chains, so this beta chain is an off-target read and its size means little. The chain couples TRBV4-3 to TRBJ2-3; TRBD2 aligns across 7 bases. Trimming at V came to 1 base and at J to 4 bases, leaving 8 bases not matched to a gene. From germline, CDR1 is LGHNA and CDR2 YSLEER. This CDR3 has 16 residues. The CDR3 protein is CASSQGASGSADTQYF. The CDR3 region has the DNA TGCGCCAGCAGCCAAGGGGCTAGCGGATCGGCAGATACGCAGTATTTT.